This T cell receptor beta chain was captured in a study of vaccination and CD4 T cells after COVID-19. The Oncomine TCR Beta short-read assay sequenced DNA from cultured CD4+ T cells. MiXCR, run by TCRdb on the PCR reads, gives a single entry per CDR3 protein. This table holds some 4,600 distinct CDR3 sequences, roughly 40% found once. The germline CDR1 and CDR2 sequences are SGHTA and FQGNSA. The CDR3 is made up of 15 amino acids. Trimming pared 5 bases from V and 1 base from J, leaving 13 bases between. This clonotype was found a few times. What it recognizes is unknown. Treatment in this sample: approximately 11-day PBMC culture with coronavirus spike peptide pools or control peptides (ViraFEST assay).

This TCR came from a human donor who had recovered from COVID-19. The rearrangement uses TRBV7-2 and TRBJ2-3; D is perhaps TRBD1 or TRBD2 (5 bases each). The specimen was CD4+ T cells from blood, cultured in vitro. The CDR3 loop reads CASSPVRGGTDTQYF. CDR3 DNA sequence: TGTGCCAGCAGCCCCGTCCGAGGGGGCACAGATACGCAGTATTTT.